Listed below are T cell receptor beta chains from one sample, sequenced in a study of pediatric ulcerative colitis. Profiling relied on immunoSEQ multiplex PCR, and the TCRdb table lists in-frame clones only, not all of them. This table has 20,000 to 25,000 clones, over 60% appearing once. Sequencing was performed on gut tissue. The receptors were gathered from a boy between 5 and 17 years old with severe ulcerative colitis. CDR3s include the opening cysteine and the closing phenylalanine or tryptophan. D genes are given only for firm matches. Size values are once, few and many counts, or a class for expanded clones, and some rows have none.

d_gene | abundance | j_gene | v_gene | CDR3nt | CDR3aa
TRBD1 | - | TRBJ2-7 | TRBV5-8 | TGTGCCAGCGGGCCCGGGACAGGGGGAAACCAGCAGTACTTC | CASGPGTGGNQQYF
TRBD2 | - | TRBJ2-7 | TRBV9 | TGTGCCAGCAGCGTAGGAAGCGGGGGGCTCCTAAACGAGCAGTACTTC | CASSVGSGGLLNEQYF
- | - | TRBJ2-7 | TRBV7-9 | TGTGCCAGCAGCCCTGGGATAGGGTGGGAGCAGTACTTC | CASSPGIGWEQYF
TRBD1 | - | TRBJ1-1 | TRBV19 | TGTGCCAGTAGTTACAGGGGGACTGAAGCTTTCTTT | CASSYRGTEAFF
- | - | TRBJ1-1 | TRBV6-6 | TGTGCCAGCAGTTACCGGTTAGTACACCTGAACACTGAAGCTTTCTTT | CASSYRLVHLNTEAFF
- | - | TRBJ1-1 | TRBV19 | TGTGCCAGTACCCTGGGACCGATAACTGCGGGTACTGAAGCTTTCTTT | CASTLGPITAGTEAFF
- | - | TRBJ2-1 | TRBV9 | TGTGCCAGCAGCGTAGGGGTGGATGAGCAGTTCTTC | CASSVGVDEQFF
TRBD1 | few | TRBJ1-2 | TRBV19 | TGTGCCAGTAGTACTAAGCCGGGACAGGGGCTGACTAACTATGGCTACACCTTC | CASSTKPGQGLTNYGYTF
TRBD2 | - | TRBJ2-7 | TRBV5-6 | TGTGCCAGCAGCCCGTATAGCGGGAGCTCCTACGAGCAGTACTTC | CASSPYSGSSYEQYF
- | - | TRBJ1-5 | TRBV7-9 | TGTGCCAGCAGCTTAACGGGTGACGCAAATAGCAATCAGCCCCAGCATTTT | CASSLTGDANSNQPQHF
TRBD1 | - | TRBJ1-1 | TRBV19 | TGTGCCAGTAGTATCGATAGCCGACAGGGGGGAACTGAAGCTTTCTTT | CASSIDSRQGGTEAFF
TRBD1 | - | TRBJ1-2 | TRBV6-1 | TGTGCCAGCAGGTTACCGGGACAGGGGTATGGCTACACCTTC | CASRLPGQGYGYTF
TRBD1 | - | TRBJ1-1 | TRBV5-1 | TGCGCCAGCAGCTTTGGGGACAGGGCTGACACTGAAGCTTTCTTT | CASSFGDRADTEAFF
- | - | TRBJ1-2 | TRBV18 | TGTGCCAGCTCGCCCGGGGGAGCTAACTATGGCTACGCCTTC | CASSPGGANYGYAF
- | few | TRBJ2-7 | TRBV18 | TGTGCCAGCTCACCTACCGACAGGTTCCACGAGCAGTACTTC | CASSPTDRFHEQYF
- | few | TRBJ2-1 | TRBV7-7 | TGTGCTAGCAGAAGGCTGGAGCAGGAGGAGCAGTTCTTC | CASRRLEQEEQFF
- | - | TRBJ2-1 | TRBV6-6 | TGTGCCAGCAGTCCCCCGACAGCTCCTGAGCAGTTCTTC | CASSPPTAPEQFF
TRBD1 | - | TRBJ1-1 | TRBV7-3 | TGTGCCAGCAGCTTAGGGGGACAGGTTAACACTGAAGCTTTCTTT | CASSLGGQVNTEAFF
- | - | TRBJ2-7 | TRBV28 | TGTGCCAGCAGCTCTAGACTAGGTGGGCTCTACGAGCAGTACTTC | CASSSRLGGLYEQYF
- | - | TRBJ2-3 | TRBV2 | TGTGCCAGCAGCCCTACAACACCAGATACGCAGTATTTT | CASSPTTPDTQYF
- | - | TRBJ1-2 | TRBV7-9 | TGTGCCAGCAGCCCATCGGACATAGGCTACACCTTC | CASSPSDIGYTF
TRBD2 | - | TRBJ2-5 | TRBV18 | TGTGCCAGCTCACCACTCGCAGCGGGGGTGACCAAAACCCAAGAGACCCAGTACTTC | CASSPLAAGVTKTQETQYF
- | - | TRBJ1-1 | TRBV5-1 | TGCGCTAGTCGAGTTGGTAGCGGGGGTACTGAAGCTTTCTTT | CASRVGSGGTEAFF
TRBD1 | few | TRBJ1-1 | TRBV5-1 | TGCGCCAGCAGCTTCTTCCCACAGGGGCGCGGGGACACTGAAGCTTTCTTT | CASSFFPQGRGDTEAFF
TRBD1 | - | TRBJ1-1 | TRBV6-4 | TGTGCCAGCAGTGTGAACAGGGGTAGTACTGAAGCTTTCTTT | CASSVNRGSTEAFF
TRBD1 | - | TRBJ1-2 | TRBV2 | TGTGCCAGCAGTGCGGACAGGGGCTACTATGGCTACACCTTC | CASSADRGYYGYTF
TRBD1 | - | TRBJ2-6 | TRBV5-6 | TGTGCCAGCAGCTTAAACAGGGGACCCACTGGGGCCAACGTCCTGACTTTC | CASSLNRGPTGANVLTF
- | - | TRBJ2-1 | TRBV5-4 | TGTGCCAGCAGCTTGGAATCTGAGCAGTTCTTC | CASSLESEQFF
- | - | TRBJ2-5 | TRBV7-2 | TGTGCCAGCAGCTTAGCGGGGGGGGCAGGAGAGACCCAGTACTTC | CASSLAGGAGETQYF
TRBD2 | - | TRBJ2-7 | TRBV5-4 | TGTGCCAGCAGCCGTACTAGCGGGGACTACGAGCAGTACTTC | CASSRTSGDYEQYF
TRBD2 | - | TRBJ2-3 | TRBV30 | TGTGCCTGGAGTGTCGGAGCGGGGGGGGCCACAGATACGCAGTATTTT | CAWSVGAGGATDTQYF
- | - | TRBJ1-1 | TRBV4-3 | TGCGCCAGCAGCCAAGAGGGGGGAAAGCGGGCTTTCTTT | CASSQEGGKRAFF
- | - | TRBJ2-2 | TRBV5-4 | TGTGCCAGCAGCCTGCGACAGAAGAACACCGGGGAGCTGTTTTTT | CASSLRQKNTGELFF
- | - | TRBJ1-2 | TRBV5-4 | TGTGCCAGCAGCTTGGACAGGGTGCTAGGGGGCTACACCTTC | CASSLDRVLGGYTF
TRBD1 | - | TRBJ1-2 | TRBV10-3 | TGTGCCATCAGTGAACAGGGGGCGGGCTATGGCTACACCTTC | CAISEQGAGYGYTF
- | few | TRBJ1-3 | TRBV19 | TGTGCCAGTAGTACACGCGGAGCAACCTTTTACTCTGGAAACACCATATATTTT | CASSTRGATFYSGNTIYF
- | once | TRBJ1-3 | TRBV19 | TGTGCCAGTAGTCGGGTCAGCTCTGGAAACACCATATATTTT | CASSRVSSGNTIYF
TRBD2 | - | TRBJ2-7 | TRBV18 | TGTGCCAGCTCCCTCAGCGGGGACTACGAGCAGTACTTC | CASSLSGDYEQYF
- | - | TRBJ2-4 | TRBV25-1 | TGTGCCAGCAGTGACAAGGGGACCAGATGGAACATTCAGTACTTC | CASSDKGTRWNIQYF
- | - | TRBJ2-2 | TRBV11-2 | TGTGCCAGCAGCCCTGACCTAGCATTTTCCACCGGGGAGCTGTTTTTT | CASSPDLAFSTGELFF
- | - | TRBJ1-6 | TRBV14 | TGTGCCAGCAGCCTTGGGCCCGGGGGTTCACCCCTCCACTTT | CASSLGPGGSPLHF
- | - | TRBJ1-2 | TRBV18 | TGTGCCAGCTCACCAACAGGGATTGATGCCTATGGCTACACCTTC | CASSPTGIDAYGYTF
- | - | TRBJ2-7 | TRBV11-3 | TGTGCCAGCAGCTCCATCGACAGGTTTGGATACGAGCAGTACTTC | CASSSIDRFGYEQYF
- | - | TRBJ2-7 | TRBV5-1 | TGCGCCAGCAGCTTGGGTCGGGCGTTGAACGAGCAGTACTTC | CASSLGRALNEQYF
TRBD2 | - | TRBJ2-1 | TRBV4-2 | TGTGCCAGCAGCCAAGCTTACGTAAGGACTAGCGATCGCAATGAGCAGTTCTTC | CASSQAYVRTSDRNEQFF
- | few | TRBJ1-5 | TRBV30 | TGTGCCTGGAGAGTAGCTAAGCCCCAGCATTTT | CAWRVAKPQHF
TRBD1 | - | TRBJ1-2 | TRBV7-9 | TGTGCCAGCAGCTTAAGGGCGATGACAGGGGAATCCAGGGGCTACACCTTC | CASSLRAMTGESRGYTF
- | - | TRBJ1-5 | TRBV6-1 | TGTGCCAGCAGTGGCGACAGTTTTCAGCCCCAGCATTTT | CASSGDSFQPQHF
TRBD2 | medium-sized | TRBJ2-1 | TRBV5-4 | TGTGCCAGCTCAGCGGGGGGGCCCAATGAGCAGTTCTTC | CASSAGGPNEQFF
- | - | TRBJ1-1 | TRBV25-1 | TGTGCCAGCAGTGAATATGGAGGGACCCACGCAGGAGCTTTCTTT | CASSEYGGTHAGAFF
TRBD1 | few | TRBJ2-5 | TRBV7-9 | TGTGCCAGCAGCTTAGGGGTGGGACAGCAAGAGACCCAGTACTTC | CASSLGVGQQETQYF
TRBD1 | - | TRBJ2-7 | TRBV5-1 | TGCGCCAGCAGCCCTAGGGACAGGGACTACGAGCAGTACTTC | CASSPRDRDYEQYF
- | - | TRBJ2-1 | TRBV19 | TGTGCCAGTAGTATTTCAGACTACTACAATGAGCAGTTCTTC | CASSISDYYNEQFF
- | few | TRBJ1-2 | TRBV5-1 | TGCGCCAGCAGGACAGGCACAAACTATGGCTACACCTTC | CASRTGTNYGYTF
- | - | TRBJ1-2 | TRBV6-1 | TGTGCCAGCAGTCCGCTTAGGACAGGCTACACCTTC | CASSPLRTGYTF